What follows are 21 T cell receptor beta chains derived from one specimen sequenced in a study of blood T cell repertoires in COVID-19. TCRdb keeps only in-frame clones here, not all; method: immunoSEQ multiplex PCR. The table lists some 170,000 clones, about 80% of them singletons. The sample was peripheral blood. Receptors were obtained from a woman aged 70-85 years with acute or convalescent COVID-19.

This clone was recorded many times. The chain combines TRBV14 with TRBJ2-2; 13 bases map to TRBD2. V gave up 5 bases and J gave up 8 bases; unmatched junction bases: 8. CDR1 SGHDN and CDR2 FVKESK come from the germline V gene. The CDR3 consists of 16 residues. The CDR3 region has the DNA TGTGCCAGCAGCTCCGGGACTAGCGGGATTACGGGGGAGCTGTTTTTT. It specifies CASSSGTSGITGELFF.

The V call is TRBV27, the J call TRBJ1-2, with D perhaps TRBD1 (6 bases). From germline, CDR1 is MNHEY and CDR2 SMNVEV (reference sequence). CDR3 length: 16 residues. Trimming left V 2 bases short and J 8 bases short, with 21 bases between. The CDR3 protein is CASSLGSQGLFGGYTF. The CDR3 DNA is TGTGCCAGCAGTTTAGGTTCCCAGGGGCTTTTCGGCGGCTACACCTTC.

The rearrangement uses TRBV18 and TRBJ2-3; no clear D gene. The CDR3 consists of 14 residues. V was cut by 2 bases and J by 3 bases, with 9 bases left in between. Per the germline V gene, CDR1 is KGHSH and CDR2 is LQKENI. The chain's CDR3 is CASSPEAVTDTQYF. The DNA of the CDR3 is TGTGCCAGCTCACCAGAGGCCGTGACAGATACGCAGTATTTT.

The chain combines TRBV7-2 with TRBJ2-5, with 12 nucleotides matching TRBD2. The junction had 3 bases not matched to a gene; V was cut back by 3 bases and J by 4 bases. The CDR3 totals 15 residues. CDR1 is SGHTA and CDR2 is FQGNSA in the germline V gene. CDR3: CASSFSSGRGETQYF. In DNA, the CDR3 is TGTGCCAGCAGCTTCTCTAGCGGGAGGGGAGAGACCCAGTACTTC.

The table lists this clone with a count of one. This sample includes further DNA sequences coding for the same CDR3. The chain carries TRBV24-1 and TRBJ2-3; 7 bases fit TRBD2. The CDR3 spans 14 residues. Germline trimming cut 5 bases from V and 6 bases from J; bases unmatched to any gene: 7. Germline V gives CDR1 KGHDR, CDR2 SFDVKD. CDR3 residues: CATSVGLAADTQYF. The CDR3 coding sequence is TGTGCCACCAGTGTAGGCCTAGCGGCCGATACGCAGTATTTT.

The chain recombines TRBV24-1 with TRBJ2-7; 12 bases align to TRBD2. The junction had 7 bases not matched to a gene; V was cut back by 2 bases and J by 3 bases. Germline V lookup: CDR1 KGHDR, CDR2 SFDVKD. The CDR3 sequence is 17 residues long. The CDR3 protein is CATSDSGLAGKFYEQYF. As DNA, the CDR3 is TGTGCCACCAGTGATTCTGGACTAGCGGGAAAGTTCTACGAGCAGTACTTC.

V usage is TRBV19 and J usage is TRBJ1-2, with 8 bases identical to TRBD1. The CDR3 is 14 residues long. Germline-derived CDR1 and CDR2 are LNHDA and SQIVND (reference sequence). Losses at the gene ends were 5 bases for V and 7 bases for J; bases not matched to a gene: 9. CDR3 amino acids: CASSADRESPGYTF. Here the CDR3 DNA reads TGTGCCAGTAGTGCGGACAGGGAATCTCCTGGCTACACCTTC.

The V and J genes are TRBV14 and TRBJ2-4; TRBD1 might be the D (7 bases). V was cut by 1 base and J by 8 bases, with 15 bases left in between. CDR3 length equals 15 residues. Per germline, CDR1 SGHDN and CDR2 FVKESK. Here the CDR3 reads CASSQATVRGDIQYF. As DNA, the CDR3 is TGTGCCAGCAGCCAAGCCACGGTCAGGGGGGACATTCAGTACTTC.

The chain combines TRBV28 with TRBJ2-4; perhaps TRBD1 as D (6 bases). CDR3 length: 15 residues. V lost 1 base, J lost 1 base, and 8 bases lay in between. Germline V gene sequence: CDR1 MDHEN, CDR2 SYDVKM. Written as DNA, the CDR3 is TGTGCCAGCAGTTTATATCAGGGGGCCAAAAACATTCAGTACTTC. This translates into CASSLYQGAKNIQYF.

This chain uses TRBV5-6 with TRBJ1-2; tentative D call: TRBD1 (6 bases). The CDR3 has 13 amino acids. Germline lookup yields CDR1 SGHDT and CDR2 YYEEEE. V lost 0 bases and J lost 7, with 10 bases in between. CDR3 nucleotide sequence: TGTGCCAGCAGCTTGGATCCAGGGGCTGGCTACACCTTC. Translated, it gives CASSLDPGAGYTF.

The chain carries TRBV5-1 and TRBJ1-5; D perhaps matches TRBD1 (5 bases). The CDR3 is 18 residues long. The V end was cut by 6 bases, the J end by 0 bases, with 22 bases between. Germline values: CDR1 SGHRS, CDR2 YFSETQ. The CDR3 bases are TGCGCCAGCATTCGAACCGACCCAACGGGGGATAGCAATCAGCCCCAGCATTTT. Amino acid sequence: CASIRTDPTGDSNQPQHF.

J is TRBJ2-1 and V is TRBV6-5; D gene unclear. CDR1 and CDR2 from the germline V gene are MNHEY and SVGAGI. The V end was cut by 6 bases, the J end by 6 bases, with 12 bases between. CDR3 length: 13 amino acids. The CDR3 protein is CASRITALNEQFF. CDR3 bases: TGTGCCAGCAGAATTACAGCCCTCAATGAGCAGTTCTTC.

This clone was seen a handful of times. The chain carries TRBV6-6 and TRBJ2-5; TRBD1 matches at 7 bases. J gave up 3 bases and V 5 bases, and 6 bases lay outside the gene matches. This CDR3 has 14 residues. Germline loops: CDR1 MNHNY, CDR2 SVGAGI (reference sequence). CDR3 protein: CASSPPGQKETQYF. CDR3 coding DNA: TGTGCCAGCAGTCCGCCGGGACAGAAAGAGACCCAGTACTTC.

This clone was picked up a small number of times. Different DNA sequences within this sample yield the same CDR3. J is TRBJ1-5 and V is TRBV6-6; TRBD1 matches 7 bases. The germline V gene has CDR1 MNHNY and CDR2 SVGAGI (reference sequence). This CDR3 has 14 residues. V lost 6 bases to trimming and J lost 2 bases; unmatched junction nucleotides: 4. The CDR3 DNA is TGTGCCAGCAGACCAACAGGGGGCAATCAGCCCCAGCATTTT. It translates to CASRPTGGNQPQHF.

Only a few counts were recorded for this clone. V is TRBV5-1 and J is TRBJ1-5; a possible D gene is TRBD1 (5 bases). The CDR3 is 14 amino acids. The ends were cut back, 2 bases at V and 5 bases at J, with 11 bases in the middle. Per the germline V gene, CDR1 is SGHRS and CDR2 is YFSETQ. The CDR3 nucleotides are TGCGCCAGCAGCTTATCAGGGCAAGATCAGCCCCAGCATTTT. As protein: CASSLSGQDQPQHF. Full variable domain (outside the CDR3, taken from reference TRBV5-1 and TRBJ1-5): KAGVTQTPRYLIKTRGQQVTLSCSPISGHRSVSWYQQTPGQGLQFLFEYFSETQRNKGNFPGRFSGRQFSNSRSEMNVSTLELGDSALYLCASSLSGQDQPQHFGDGTRLSIL.

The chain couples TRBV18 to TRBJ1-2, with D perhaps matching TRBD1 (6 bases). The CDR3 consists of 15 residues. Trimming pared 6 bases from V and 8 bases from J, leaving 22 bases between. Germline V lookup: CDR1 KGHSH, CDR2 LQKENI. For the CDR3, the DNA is TGTGCCAGCTCCCCGACAGAGGGGGTGATCGTCGGCTACACCTTC. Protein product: CASSPTEGVIVGYTF.

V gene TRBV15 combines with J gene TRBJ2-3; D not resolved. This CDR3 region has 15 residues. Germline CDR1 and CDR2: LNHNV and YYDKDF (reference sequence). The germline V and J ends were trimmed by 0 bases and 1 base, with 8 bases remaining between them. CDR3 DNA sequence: TGTGCCACCAGCAGAGATCTTCTAGGCACAGATACGCAGTATTTT. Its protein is CATSRDLLGTDTQYF.

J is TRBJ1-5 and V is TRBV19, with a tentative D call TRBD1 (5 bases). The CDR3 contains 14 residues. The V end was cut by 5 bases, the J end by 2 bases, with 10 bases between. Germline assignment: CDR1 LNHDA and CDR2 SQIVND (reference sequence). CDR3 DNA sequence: TGTGCCAGTAGTGGCAGGGTCGGCAATCAGCCCCAGCATTTT. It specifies CASSGRVGNQPQHF. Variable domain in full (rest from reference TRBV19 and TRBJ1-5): DGGITQSPKYLFRKEGQNVTLSCEQNLNHDAMYWYRQDPGQGLRLIYYSQIVNDFQKGDIAEGYSVSREKKESFPLTVTSAQKNPTAFYLCASSGRVGNQPQHFGDGTRLSIL.

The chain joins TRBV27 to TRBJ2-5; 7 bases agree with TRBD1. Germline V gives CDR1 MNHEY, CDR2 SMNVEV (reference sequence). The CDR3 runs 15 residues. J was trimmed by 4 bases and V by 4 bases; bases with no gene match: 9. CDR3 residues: CASSSTGSVGETQYF. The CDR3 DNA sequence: TGTGCCAGCAGTTCGACAGGGTCGGTTGGAGAGACCCAGTACTTC.

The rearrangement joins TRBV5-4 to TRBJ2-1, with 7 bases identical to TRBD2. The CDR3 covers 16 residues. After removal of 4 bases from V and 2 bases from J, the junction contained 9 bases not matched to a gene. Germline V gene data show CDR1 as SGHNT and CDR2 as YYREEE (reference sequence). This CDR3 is CASSPGTTRTYNEQFF. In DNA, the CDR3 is TGTGCCAGCAGCCCCGGGACTACACGAACCTACAATGAGCAGTTCTTC.

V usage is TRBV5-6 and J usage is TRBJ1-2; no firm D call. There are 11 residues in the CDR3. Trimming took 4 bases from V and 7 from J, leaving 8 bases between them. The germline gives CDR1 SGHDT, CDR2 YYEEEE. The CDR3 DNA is TGTGCCAGCAGCCGAGAAAGTGGCTACACCTTC. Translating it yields CASSRESGYTF.